A single sample is the source of the 4 T cell receptor beta chains below, sequenced in a study of cytomegalovirus exposure and HLA in healthy donors. It was with 60 Vbeta and 13 Jbeta primers that the PCR ran. Here immunoSEQ multiplex PCR was the method, and the copy in TCRdb shows in-frame clones only, minus some. The table lists around 200,000 clones, roughly four fifths of them singletons. Material for sequencing was PBMCs. The receptors come from a man aged 45-65 years in good health and CMV-seronegative.

The chain is built from TRBV7-2 and TRBJ2-2; TRBD2 matches 11 bases. This CDR3 contains 16 residues. From germline, CDR1 is SGHTA and CDR2 FQGNSA. V shed 1 base, J shed 6 bases, and the junction held 4 bases outside the gene matches. This CDR3 reads CASSLDSGRASGELFF. CDR3 nucleotide sequence: TGTGCCAGCAGCTTAGATAGCGGGAGGGCCTCCGGGGAGCTGTTTTTT.

This clone occurred a few times. This chain connects TRBV5-1 to TRBJ1-1; D perhaps matches TRBD1 (6 bases). The CDR3 extends over 13 amino acids. The V end was cut by 7 bases, the J end by 3 bases, with 13 bases between. CDR1 is SGHRS, CDR2 YFSETQ, per germline. CDR3 DNA sequence: TGCGCCAGCCACCCGGACAGCGACACTGAAGCTTTCTTT. Its protein product is CASHPDSDTEAFF.

The rearrangement uses TRBV12-5 and TRBJ2-3, with TRBD2 matching over 10 bases. Germline V gene sequence: CDR1 LGHNT, CDR2 FRNRAP. V was pared by 2 bases and J by 0 bases, with 2 bases of the junction left unmatched. The CDR3 runs to 16 residues. The CDR3 is CASGLTSGASTDTQYF. CDR3 sequence (DNA): TGTGCTAGTGGTTTGACTAGCGGGGCTAGCACAGATACGCAGTATTTT.

This clone was detected once. V is TRBV6-5 and J is TRBJ2-5; D perhaps matches TRBD2 (6 bases). V was shortened by 2 bases and J by 2 bases, with 12 bases between the two germline ends. The CDR3 is made up of 15 amino acids. Germline CDR1 is MNHEY and CDR2 is SVGAGI. The CDR3 spells CASSYGGTFQETQYF. The CDR3, as DNA: TGTGCCAGCAGTTACGGCGGGACGTTTCAAGAGACCCAGTACTTC.